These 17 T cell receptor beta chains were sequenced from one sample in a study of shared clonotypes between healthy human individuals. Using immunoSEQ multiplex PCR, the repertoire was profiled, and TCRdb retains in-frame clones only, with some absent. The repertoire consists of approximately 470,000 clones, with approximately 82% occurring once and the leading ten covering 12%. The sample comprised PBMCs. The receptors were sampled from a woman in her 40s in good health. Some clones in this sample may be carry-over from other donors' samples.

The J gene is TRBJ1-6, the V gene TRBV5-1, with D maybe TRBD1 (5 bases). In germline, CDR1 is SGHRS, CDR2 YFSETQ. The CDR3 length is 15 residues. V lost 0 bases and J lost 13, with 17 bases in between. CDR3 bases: TGCGCCAGCAGCTTGGAGGGGAGTACGAATAGTCCCCTCCACTTT. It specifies CASSLEGSTNSPLHF. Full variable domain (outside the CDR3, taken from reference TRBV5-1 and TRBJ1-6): KAGVTQTPRYLIKTRGQQVTLSCSPISGHRSVSWYQQTPGQGLQFLFEYFSETQRNKGNFPGRFSGRQFSNSRSEMNVSTLELGDSALYLCASSLEGSTNSPLHFGNGTRLTVT.

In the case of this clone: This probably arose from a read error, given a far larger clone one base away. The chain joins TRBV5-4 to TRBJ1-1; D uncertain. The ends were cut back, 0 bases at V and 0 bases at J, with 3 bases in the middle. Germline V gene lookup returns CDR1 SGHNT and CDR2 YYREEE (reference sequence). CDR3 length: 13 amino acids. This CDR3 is CASSLDMNTEAFF. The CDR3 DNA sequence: TGTGCCAGCAGCTTGGACATGAACACTGAAGCTTTCTTT.

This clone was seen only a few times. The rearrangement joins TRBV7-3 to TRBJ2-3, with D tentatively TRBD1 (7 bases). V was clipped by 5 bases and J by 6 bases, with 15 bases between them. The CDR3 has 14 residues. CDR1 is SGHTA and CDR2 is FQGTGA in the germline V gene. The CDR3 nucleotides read TGTGCCAGCAGCGACGCAGGGGGGCACGATACGCAGTATTTT. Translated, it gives CASSDAGGHDTQYF. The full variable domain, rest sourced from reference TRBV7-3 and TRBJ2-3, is GAGVSQTPSNKVTEKGKYVELRCDPISGHTALYWYRQSLGQGPEFLIYFQGTGAADDSGLPNDRFFAVRPEGSVSTLKIQRTERGDSAVYLCASSDAGGHDTQYFGPGTRLTVL.

The CDR3 here is CASSASSGNNEQFF. The CDR3 DNA reads TGTGCCAGCAGTGCCTCTAGCGGGAACAATGAGCAGTTCTTC. J is TRBJ2-1 and V is TRBV6-7, with 9 bases identical to TRBD2. TRBV6-7 counts as an open reading frame of uncertain function. The CDR3 is 14 amino acids. V lost 5 bases to trimming and J lost 5 bases; unmatched junction nucleotides: 4.

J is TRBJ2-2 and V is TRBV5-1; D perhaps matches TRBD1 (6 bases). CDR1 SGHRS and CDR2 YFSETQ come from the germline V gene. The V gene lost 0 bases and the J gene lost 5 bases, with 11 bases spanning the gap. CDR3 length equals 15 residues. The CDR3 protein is CASSLVRTETGELFF. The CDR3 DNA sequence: TGCGCCAGCAGCTTGGTCCGGACAGAGACCGGGGAGCTGTTTTTT. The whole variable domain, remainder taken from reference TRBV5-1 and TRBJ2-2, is KAGVTQTPRYLIKTRGQQVTLSCSPISGHRSVSWYQQTPGQGLQFLFEYFSETQRNKGNFPGRFSGRQFSNSRSEMNVSTLELGDSALYLCASSLVRTETGELFFGEGSRLTVL.

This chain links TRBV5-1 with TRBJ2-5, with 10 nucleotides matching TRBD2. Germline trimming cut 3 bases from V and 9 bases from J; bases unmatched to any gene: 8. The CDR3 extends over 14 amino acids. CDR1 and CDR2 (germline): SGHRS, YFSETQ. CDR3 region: CASSWLAGDEAQYF. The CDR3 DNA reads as TGCGCCAGCAGCTGGCTAGCGGGAGACGAGGCCCAGTACTTC.

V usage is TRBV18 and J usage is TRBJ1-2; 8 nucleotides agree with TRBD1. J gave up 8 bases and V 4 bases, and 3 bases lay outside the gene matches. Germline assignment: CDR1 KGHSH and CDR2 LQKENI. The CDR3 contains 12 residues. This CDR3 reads CASSQDRAGYTF. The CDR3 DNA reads TGTGCCAGCTCACAGGACAGGGCAGGCTACACCTTC. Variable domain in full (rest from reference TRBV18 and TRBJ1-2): NAGVMQNPRHLVRRRGQEARLRCSPMKGHSHVYWYRQLPEEGLKFMVYLQKENIIDESGMPKERFSAEFPKEGPSILRIQQVVRGDSAAYFCASSQDRAGYTFGSGTRLTVV.

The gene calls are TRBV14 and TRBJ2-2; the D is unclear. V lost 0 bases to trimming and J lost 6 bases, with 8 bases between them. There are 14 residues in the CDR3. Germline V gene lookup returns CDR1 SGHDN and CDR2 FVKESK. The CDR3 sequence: CASSQDRFAGELFF. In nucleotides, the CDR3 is TGTGCCAGCAGCCAAGACAGGTTTGCCGGGGAGCTGTTTTTT. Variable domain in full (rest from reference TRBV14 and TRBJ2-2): EAGVTQFPSHSVIEKGQTVTLRCDPISGHDNLYWYRRVMGKEIKFLLHFVKESKQDESGMPNNRFLAERTGGTYSTLKVQPAELEDSGVYFCASSQDRFAGELFFGEGSRLTVL.

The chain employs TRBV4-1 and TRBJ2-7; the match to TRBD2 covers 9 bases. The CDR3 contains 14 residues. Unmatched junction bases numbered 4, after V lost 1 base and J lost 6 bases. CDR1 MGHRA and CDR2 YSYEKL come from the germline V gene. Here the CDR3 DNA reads TGCGCCAGCAGCCAAGTAGGACTAGCGAGCGAGCAGTACTTC. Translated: CASSQVGLASEQYF.

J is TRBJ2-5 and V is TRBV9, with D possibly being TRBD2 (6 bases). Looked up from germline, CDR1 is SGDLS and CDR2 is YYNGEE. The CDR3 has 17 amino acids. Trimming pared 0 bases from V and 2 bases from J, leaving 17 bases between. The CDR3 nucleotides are TGTGCCAGCAGCGTAGCTGACACTAGCCGGGGACAAGAGACCCAGTACTTC. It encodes CASSVADTSRGQETQYF.

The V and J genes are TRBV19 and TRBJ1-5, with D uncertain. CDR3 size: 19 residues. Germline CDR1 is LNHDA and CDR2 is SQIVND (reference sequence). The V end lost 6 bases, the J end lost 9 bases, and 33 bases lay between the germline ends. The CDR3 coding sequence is TGTGCCAGTAGACCCGGGCTCTCAATGCCGTCGGTAACGGGGTCGCCCCAGCATTTT. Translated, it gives CASRPGLSMPSVTGSPQHF.

In DNA form, the CDR3 reads TGTGCCAGCAGGCAATATTTAGCGGGAGGGGTCAATGAGCAGTTCTTC. Encoded protein: CASRQYLAGGVNEQFF. The chain uses TRBV27 and TRBJ2-1; 11 positions match TRBD2. Germline-derived CDR1 and CDR2 are MNHEY and SMNVEV (reference sequence). The CDR3 runs to 16 residues. V shed 6 bases and J 6 bases; nucleotides not matched to a gene: 10.

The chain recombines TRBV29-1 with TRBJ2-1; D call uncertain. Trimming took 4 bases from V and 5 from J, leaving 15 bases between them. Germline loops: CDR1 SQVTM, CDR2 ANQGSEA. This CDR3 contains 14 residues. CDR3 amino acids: CSVVTQRGDNEQFF. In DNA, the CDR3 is TGCAGCGTTGTAACGCAGAGAGGAGACAATGAGCAGTTCTTC.

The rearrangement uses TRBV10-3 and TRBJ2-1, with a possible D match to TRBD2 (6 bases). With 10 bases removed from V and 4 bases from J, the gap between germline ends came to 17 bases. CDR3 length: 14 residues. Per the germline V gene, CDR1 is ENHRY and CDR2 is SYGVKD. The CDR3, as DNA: TGTGCCACCTTTGGCGGAGGGGCGTACAATGAGCAGTTCTTC. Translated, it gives CATFGGGAYNEQFF.

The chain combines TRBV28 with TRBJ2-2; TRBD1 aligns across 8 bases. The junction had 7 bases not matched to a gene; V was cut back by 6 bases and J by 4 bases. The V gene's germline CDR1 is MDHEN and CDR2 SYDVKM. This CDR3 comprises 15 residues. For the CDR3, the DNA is TGTGCCAGCAGAGCAGGGGGCGCGGGCACCGGGGAGCTGTTTTTT. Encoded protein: CASRAGGAGTGELFF.

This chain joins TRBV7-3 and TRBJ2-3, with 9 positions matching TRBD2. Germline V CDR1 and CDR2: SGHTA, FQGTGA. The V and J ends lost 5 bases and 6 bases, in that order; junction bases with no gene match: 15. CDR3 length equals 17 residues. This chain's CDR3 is CASSRYRAAGGLDTQYF. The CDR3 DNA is TGTGCCAGCAGCCGTTATAGGGCGGCGGGAGGGCTCGATACGCAGTATTTT.

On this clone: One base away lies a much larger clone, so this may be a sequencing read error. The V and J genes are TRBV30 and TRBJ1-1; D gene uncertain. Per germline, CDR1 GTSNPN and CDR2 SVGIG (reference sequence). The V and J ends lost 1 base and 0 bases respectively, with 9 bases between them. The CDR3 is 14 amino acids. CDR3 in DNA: TGTGCCTGGAGTGCAACGGAGATGAACACTGAAGCTTTCTTT. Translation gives CAWSATEMNTEAFF.